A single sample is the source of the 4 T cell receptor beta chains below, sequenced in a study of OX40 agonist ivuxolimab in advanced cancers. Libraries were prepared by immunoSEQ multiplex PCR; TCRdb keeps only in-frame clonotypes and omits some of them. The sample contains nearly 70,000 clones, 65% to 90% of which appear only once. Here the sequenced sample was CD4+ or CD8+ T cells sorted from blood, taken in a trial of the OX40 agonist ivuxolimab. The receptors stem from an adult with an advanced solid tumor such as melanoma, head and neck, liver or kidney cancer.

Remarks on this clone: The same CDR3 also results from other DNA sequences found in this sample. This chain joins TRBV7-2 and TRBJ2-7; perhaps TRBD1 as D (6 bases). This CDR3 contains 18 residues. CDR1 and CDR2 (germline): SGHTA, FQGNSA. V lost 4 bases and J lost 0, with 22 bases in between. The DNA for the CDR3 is TGTGCCAGCAGCTCTGGTTTAGGGGGTGGCCTGAGCTCCTACGAGCAGTACTTC. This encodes CASSSGLGGGLSSYEQYF. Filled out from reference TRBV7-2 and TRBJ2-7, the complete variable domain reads GAGVSQSPSNKVTEKGKDVELRCDPISGHTALYWYRQSLGQGLEFLIYFQGNSAPDKSGLPSDRFSAERTGGSVSTLTIQRTQQEDSAVYLCASSSGLGGGLSSYEQYFGPGTRLTVT.

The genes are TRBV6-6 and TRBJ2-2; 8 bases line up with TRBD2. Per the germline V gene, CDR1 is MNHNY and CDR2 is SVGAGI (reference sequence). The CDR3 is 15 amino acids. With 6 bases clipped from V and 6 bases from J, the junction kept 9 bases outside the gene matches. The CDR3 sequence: CASSPGLAFPGELFF. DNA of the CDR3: TGTGCCAGCAGCCCTGGACTAGCATTTCCCGGGGAGCTGTTTTTT.

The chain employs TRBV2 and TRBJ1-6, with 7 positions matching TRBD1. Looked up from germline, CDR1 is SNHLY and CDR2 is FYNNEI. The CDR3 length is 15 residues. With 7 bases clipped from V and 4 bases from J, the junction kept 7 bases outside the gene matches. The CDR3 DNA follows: TGTGCCAGCATGGGGCGGGGACAGTATAATTCACCCCTCCACTTT. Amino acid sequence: CASMGRGQYNSPLHF.

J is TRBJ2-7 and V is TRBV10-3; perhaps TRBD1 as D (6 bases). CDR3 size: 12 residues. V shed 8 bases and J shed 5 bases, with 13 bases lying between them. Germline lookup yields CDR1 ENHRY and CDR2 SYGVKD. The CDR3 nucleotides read TGTGCCATCGCCGGGACAAGTGACGAGCAGTACTTC. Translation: CAIAGTSDEQYF.